These 31 T cell receptor beta chains were all obtained from the same sample, sequenced in a study of T cell responses to AZD1222 COVID-19 vaccine. Profiling relied on immunoSEQ multiplex PCR, and the TCRdb table lists in-frame clones only, not all of them. The sample lists around 140,000 clones; 85% to 95% were seen once. The sequencing here drew on peripheral blood, taken after recovery from COVID-19. These receptors came from an adult who had recovered from COVID-19.

This clone occurred once. The chain joins TRBV18 to TRBJ1-3; D gene unclear. There are 16 residues in the CDR3. Trimming pared 3 bases from V and 0 bases from J, leaving 12 bases between. Per the germline V gene, CDR1 is KGHSH and CDR2 is LQKENI. The CDR3 DNA is TGTGCCAGCTCACCGATGCCCCTAGGCTCTGGAAACACCATATATTTT. It translates to CASSPMPLGSGNTIYF.

V usage is TRBV30 and J usage is TRBJ1-3, with unresolved D. The germline gives CDR1 GTSNPN, CDR2 SVGIG (reference sequence). V lost 2 bases and J 0 bases, leaving 14 bases between the germline ends. CDR3 length equals 16 residues. CDR3 sequence: CAWSKSGHLSGNTIYF. The CDR3 DNA sequence: TGTGCCTGGAGTAAATCCGGGCACCTCTCTGGAAACACCATATATTTT.

The genes are TRBV4-1 and TRBJ2-2; D is unclear. V dropped 1 base and J dropped 7 bases, with 7 bases sitting between them. Germline CDR1 MGHRA, CDR2 YSYEKL. This CDR3 has 13 residues. This CDR3 is CASSQAVSGELFF. As DNA, the CDR3 is TGCGCCAGCAGCCAAGCCGTTAGCGGGGAGCTGTTTTTT.

J is TRBJ2-1 and V is TRBV18, with D perhaps TRBD2 (6 bases). Deletions cut 1 base from V and 6 bases from J, with 22 bases between. CDR1 is KGHSH, CDR2 LQKENI, per germline. The length of the CDR3 is 18 residues. The CDR3 bases are TGTGCCAGCTCACCACAGGTTAGCGGACCCTCGGGTCTCAATGAGCAGTTCTTC. This codes for CASSPQVSGPSGLNEQFF.

Here the CDR3 DNA reads TGTGCCAGCAGCGTTACTGACACGGGACTCAGGGGGTACGAGCAGTACTTC. This encodes CASSVTDTGLRGYEQYF. The chain carries TRBV9 and TRBJ2-7; D may be TRBD1 (7 bases). CDR1 and CDR2 from the germline V gene are SGDLS and YYNGEE. This CDR3 contains 17 residues. The V end was cut by 2 bases, the J end by 4 bases, with 22 bases between.

The J gene is TRBJ2-2, the V gene TRBV11-2; 9 bases align to TRBD2. The length of the CDR3 is 18 residues. The germline V gene encodes CDR1 SGHAT and CDR2 FQNNGV. Trimming removed 6 bases from V and 0 bases from J; junction bases left unmatched: 11. In DNA form, the CDR3 reads TGTGCCAGCAGTCCCGGACTAGCGTGGATCCCGAACACCGGGGAGCTGTTTTTT. Translation: CASSPGLAWIPNTGELFF.

The chain carries TRBV28 and TRBJ1-3; 8 nucleotides match TRBD1. V lost 6 bases, J lost 9 bases, and 10 bases stayed unmatched. In germline, CDR1 is MDHEN, CDR2 SYDVKM. CDR3 length: 14 residues. The DNA of the CDR3 is TGTGCCAGCAGGTCCTTTCAGGGGGCGGGCACCATATATTTT. Amino acids: CASRSFQGAGTIYF.

This clone has just one count. The genes are TRBV7-3 and TRBJ2-2; 9 bases are shared with TRBD1. J lost 3 bases, V lost 6 bases, and 2 bases had no gene match. Germline CDR1 and CDR2: SGHTA and FQGTGA. The length of the CDR3 is 14 residues. The CDR3 nucleotides read TGTGCCAGCAGGGGACAGGGTGACACCGGGGAGCTGTTTTTT. Its translation: CASRGQGDTGELFF. Looking up the rest from reference TRBV7-3 and TRBJ2-2 gives the full variable domain: GAGVSQTPSNKVTEKGKYVELRCDPISGHTALYWYRQSLGQGPEFLIYFQGTGAADDSGLPNDRFFAVRPEGSVSTLKIQRTERGDSAVYLCASRGQGDTGELFFGEGSRLTVL.

This clone is a singleton in its sample. The genes are TRBV5-4 and TRBJ2-5; 8 bases line up with TRBD2. Per the germline V gene, CDR1 is SGHNT and CDR2 is YYREEE (reference sequence). Trimming removed 4 bases from V and 1 base from J; junction bases left unmatched: 12. The CDR3 loop spans 17 amino acids. The CDR3 sequence: CASSGPGTRGPQETQYF. In nucleotides, the CDR3 is TGTGCCAGCAGCGGTCCCGGGACTAGGGGTCCCCAAGAGACCCAGTACTTC.

The chain links TRBV30 to TRBJ1-3; D is unclear. This CDR3 has 12 amino acids. In germline, CDR1 is GTSNPN, CDR2 SVGIG (reference sequence). With 3 bases removed from V and 8 bases from J, the gap between germline ends came to 11 bases. CDR3 in amino acids: CAWRPPKDTIYF. CDR3 coding DNA: TGTGCCTGGAGGCCCCCGAAAGACACCATATATTTT.

CDR3 DNA sequence: TGTGCCATCAGTGTCCGGGACTTGTACAATGAGCAGTTCTTC. It encodes CAISVRDLYNEQFF. The chain is built from TRBV10-3 and TRBJ2-1, with TRBD2 as a possible D gene (6 bases). The V end was cut by 4 bases, the J end by 4 bases, with 11 bases between. The CDR3 loop spans 14 amino acids. CDR1 is ENHRY, CDR2 SYGVKD, per germline.

This chain links TRBV9 with TRBJ2-5; D not resolved. Trimming shortened V by 0 bases and J by 3 bases, and 12 bases separated the two germline ends. The CDR3 is made up of 15 amino acids. Germline V gives CDR1 SGDLS, CDR2 YYNGEE. CDR3 residues: CASSVGVRNEETQYF. CDR3 sequence (DNA): TGTGCCAGCAGCGTAGGAGTGAGGAACGAAGAGACCCAGTACTTC.

The rearrangement joins TRBV27 to TRBJ1-1, with a possible D match to TRBD1 (6 bases). The CDR3 runs to 14 residues. V was shortened by 6 bases and J by 5 bases, with 16 bases between the two germline ends. Germline assignment: CDR1 MNHEY and CDR2 SMNVEV (reference sequence). The CDR3 nucleotides read TGTGCCAGCAGCCGCGGGGGCGTGGGGACTGAAGCTTTCTTT. Protein sequence: CASSRGGVGTEAFF.

The V gene is TRBV29-1, the J gene TRBJ1-2; 7 positions agree with TRBD1. The trim removed 4 bases at V and 8 bases at J, leaving 7 bases unmatched. The CDR3 runs to 12 residues. Germline loops: CDR1 SQVTM, CDR2 ANQGSEA. CDR3: CSVGGGGEGYTF. The CDR3 coding sequence is TGCAGCGTTGGGGGAGGGGGCGAGGGCTACACCTTC.

The chain has TRBV11-3 and TRBJ1-1, with TRBD1 matching 8 bases. CDR1 and CDR2 from the germline V gene are SGHNT and YENEEA. The length of the CDR3 is 14 residues. After removal of 6 bases from V and 1 base from J, the junction contained 4 bases not matched to a gene. The DNA of the CDR3 is TGTGCCAGCAGTAGACAGGGGTCGAACACTGAAGCTTTCTTT. Its translation is CASSRQGSNTEAFF.

The chain recombines TRBV7-8 with TRBJ2-4; D unresolved. V was pared by 2 bases and J by 1 base, with 15 bases between. The CDR3 runs to 17 residues. CDR1 and CDR2 from the germline V gene are SGHVS and FQNEAQ. The CDR3 region is CASSLWVGRSAKNIQYF. CDR3 DNA sequence: TGTGCCAGCAGCTTATGGGTCGGAAGGAGTGCCAAAAACATTCAGTACTTC.

V is TRBV20-1 and J is TRBJ2-1; TRBD2 aligns across 11 bases. The CDR3 sequence is 15 residues long. V lost 3 bases to trimming and J lost 9 bases; unmatched junction nucleotides: 10. Looked up from germline, CDR1 is DFQATT and CDR2 is SNEGSKA (reference sequence). In nucleotides, the CDR3 is TGCAGTGCTAGTGGGGTGACTAGCGGGACGAGTGAGCAGTTCTTC. Protein sequence: CSASGVTSGTSEQFF.

The chain combines TRBV9 with TRBJ1-2, with TRBD1 matching over 9 bases. V gave up 4 bases and J gave up 4 bases; unmatched junction bases: 8. This CDR3 contains 15 residues. CDR1 is SGDLS, CDR2 YYNGEE, per germline. The CDR3 DNA reads TGTGCCAGCAGCACTTTGGGACAGGGAAGCTATGGCTACACCTTC. It encodes CASSTLGQGSYGYTF.

The rearrangement links TRBV2 to TRBJ2-7; maybe TRBD1 (5 bases). V was trimmed by 1 base and J by 6 bases, leaving 13 bases between them. Germline V gives CDR1 SNHLY, CDR2 FYNNEI. The CDR3 runs to 14 residues. Here the CDR3 DNA reads TGTGCCAGCAGTGAAGGCAACAGGCCGGGCGAGCAGTACTTC. Translating it yields CASSEGNRPGEQYF. The complete variable domain, with remaining parts taken from reference TRBV2 and TRBJ2-7, reads EPEVTQTPSHQVTQMGQEVILRCVPISNHLYFYWYRQILGQKVEFLVSFYNNEISEKSEIFDDQFSVERPDGSNFTLKIRSTKLEDSAMYFCASSEGNRPGEQYFGPGTRLTVT.

The J gene is TRBJ1-5, the V gene TRBV7-2; D might be TRBD1 (5 bases). The V end lost 3 bases, the J end lost 5 bases, and 17 bases lay between the germline ends. This CDR3 region has 16 residues. Germline V gives CDR1 SGHTA, CDR2 FQGNSA. The DNA of the CDR3 is TGTGCCAGCAGCTTTACGGACAACGCCCCCCATCAGCCCCAGCATTTT. The encoded protein is CASSFTDNAPHQPQHF.

This chain joins TRBV7-9 and TRBJ2-7, with a tentative D call TRBD1 (7 bases). The CDR3 is 14 residues long. From germline, CDR1 is SEHNR and CDR2 FQNEAQ (reference sequence). Trimming shortened V by 10 bases and J by 1 base, and 17 bases separated the two germline ends. In nucleotides, the CDR3 is TGTGCCATCATGCGGGACAGTTCGTCCTACGAGCAGTACTTC. This gives the protein CAIMRDSSSYEQYF.

V usage is TRBV12-3 or TRBV12-4 and J usage is TRBJ1-1; possible D gene TRBD1, 5 bases. The CDR3 consists of 13 residues. Trimming left V 4 bases short and J 3 bases short, with 9 bases between. The CDR3 reads CASSYVGDTEAFF. The DNA for the CDR3 is TGTGCCAGCAGTTATGTAGGGGACACTGAAGCTTTCTTT.

V gene TRBV5-1 combines with J gene TRBJ2-2, with D possibly TRBD1 on 5 matching bases. Deletions cut 1 base from V and 6 bases from J, with 16 bases between. The CDR3 runs to 16 residues. In germline, CDR1 is SGHRS, CDR2 YFSETQ. The CDR3 region is CASSLRSAQGSGELFF. CDR3 in DNA: TGCGCCAGCAGCTTGAGGTCCGCGCAGGGTTCCGGGGAGCTGTTTTTT.

The rearrangement uses TRBV28 and TRBJ2-1; D call uncertain. Germline values: CDR1 MDHEN, CDR2 SYDVKM. The CDR3 covers 15 residues. Between the trimmed V and J ends, which lost 3 bases and 7 bases, there was a span of 16 bases. The CDR3 DNA reads TGTGCCAGCAGTTTTGGTTATTTTCCTCCTAATGAGCAGTTCTTC. It is translated as CASSFGYFPPNEQFF.

The sample holds a few counts of this clone. This rearrangement joins TRBV5-1 to TRBJ1-6, with 7 nucleotides matching TRBD1. CDR1 is SGHRS, CDR2 YFSETQ, per germline. CDR3 size: 16 residues. J gave up 6 bases and V 1 base, and 7 bases lay outside the gene matches. The CDR3 loop reads CASSLLGTASNSPLHF. Here the CDR3 DNA reads TGCGCCAGCAGCTTGCTAGGGACAGCTTCTAATTCACCCCTCCACTTT.

J is TRBJ2-1 and V is TRBV7-9; D is uncertain. V was clipped by 4 bases and J by 9 bases, with 10 bases between them. Looked up from germline, CDR1 is SEHNR and CDR2 is FQNEAQ (reference sequence). The CDR3 runs 12 residues. In nucleotides, the CDR3 is TGTGCCAGCAGCTCGACCCGTTCTGAGCAGTTCTTC. Translation gives CASSSTRSEQFF.

The J gene is TRBJ1-2, the V gene TRBV15, with a possible D match to TRBD1 (5 bases). The V gene lost 0 bases and the J gene lost 13 bases, with 15 bases spanning the gap. The CDR3 extends over 13 amino acids. Germline V gene lookup returns CDR1 LNHNV and CDR2 YYDKDF (reference sequence). CDR3 loop: CATSRDNGRTPTF. The CDR3 DNA reads TGTGCCACCAGCAGAGACAATGGGCGGACACCCACCTTC.

The chain has TRBV11-3 and TRBJ2-7; TRBD1 or TRBD2 may be the D gene (5 bases each). The CDR3 extends over 13 amino acids. Germline V CDR1 and CDR2: SGHNT, YENEEA. V lost 0 bases and J lost 9, with 12 bases in between. CDR3 region: CASSLEGYGTQYF. The CDR3 DNA reads TGTGCCAGCAGCTTAGAAGGCTATGGGACGCAGTACTTC.

The gene calls are TRBV18 and TRBJ1-1; D is unresolved. Trimming stripped 3 bases from V and 4 bases from J, with 18 bases between. Germline loops: CDR1 KGHSH, CDR2 LQKENI. This CDR3 is 16 amino acids long. The CDR3 region is CASSPGMWPRSTEAFF. CDR3 nucleotides: TGTGCCAGCTCACCTGGAATGTGGCCCCGGAGCACTGAAGCTTTCTTT.

The chain joins TRBV5-4 to TRBJ2-2, with a possible D match to TRBD1 (6 bases). The CDR3 is 14 amino acids. V was shortened by 4 bases and J by 6 bases, with 13 bases between the two germline ends. Germline values: CDR1 SGHNT, CDR2 YYREEE (reference sequence). The CDR3 bases are TGTGCCAGCAGCGGGCAACACAGGGCCGGGGAGCTGTTTTTT. Translation gives CASSGQHRAGELFF.

This clone was detected only once. The chain recombines TRBV28 with TRBJ2-7; D is unresolved. Germline CDR1 is MDHEN and CDR2 is SYDVKM. Trimming cost V 1 base and J 3 bases, with 1 base left between them. This CDR3 has 11 amino acids. The CDR3 protein is CASSLFYEQYF. CDR3 coding DNA: TGTGCCAGCAGTTTATTCTACGAGCAGTACTTC.